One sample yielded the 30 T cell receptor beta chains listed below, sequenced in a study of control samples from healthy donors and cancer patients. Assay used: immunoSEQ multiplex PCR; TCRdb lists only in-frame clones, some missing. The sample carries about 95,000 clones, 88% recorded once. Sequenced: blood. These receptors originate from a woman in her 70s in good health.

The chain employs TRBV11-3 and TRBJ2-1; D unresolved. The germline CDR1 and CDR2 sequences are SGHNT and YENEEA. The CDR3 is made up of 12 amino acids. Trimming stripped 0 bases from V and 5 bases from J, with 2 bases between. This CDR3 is CASSLENNEQFF. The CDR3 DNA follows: TGTGCCAGCAGCTTAGAGAACAATGAGCAGTTCTTC. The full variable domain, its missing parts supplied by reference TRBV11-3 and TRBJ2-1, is EAGVVQSPRYKIIEKKQPVAFWCNPISGHNTLYWYLQNLGQGPELLIRYENEEAVDDSQLPKDRFSAERLKGVDSTLKIQPAELGDSAVYLCASSLENNEQFFGPGTRLTVL.

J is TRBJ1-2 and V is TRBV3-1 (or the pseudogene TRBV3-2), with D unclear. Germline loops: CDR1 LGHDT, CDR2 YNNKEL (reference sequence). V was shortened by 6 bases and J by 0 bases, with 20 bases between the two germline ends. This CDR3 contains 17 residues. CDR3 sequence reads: CASSQVETAKANYGYTF. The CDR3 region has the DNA TGTGCCAGCAGTCAGGTAGAAACAGCCAAAGCTAACTATGGCTACACCTTC.

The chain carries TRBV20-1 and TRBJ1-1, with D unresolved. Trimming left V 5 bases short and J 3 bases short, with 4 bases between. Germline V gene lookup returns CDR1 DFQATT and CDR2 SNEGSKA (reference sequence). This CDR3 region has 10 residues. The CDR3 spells CSALHTEAFF. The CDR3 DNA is TGCAGTGCTCTTCACACTGAAGCTTTCTTT.

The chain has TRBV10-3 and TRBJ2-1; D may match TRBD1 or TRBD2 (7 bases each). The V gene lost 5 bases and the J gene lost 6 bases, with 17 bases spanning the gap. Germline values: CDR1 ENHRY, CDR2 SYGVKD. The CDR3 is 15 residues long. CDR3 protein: CAISLTGEGFNEQFF. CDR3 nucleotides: TGTGCCATCAGTTTAACAGGGGAGGGGTTCAATGAGCAGTTCTTC.

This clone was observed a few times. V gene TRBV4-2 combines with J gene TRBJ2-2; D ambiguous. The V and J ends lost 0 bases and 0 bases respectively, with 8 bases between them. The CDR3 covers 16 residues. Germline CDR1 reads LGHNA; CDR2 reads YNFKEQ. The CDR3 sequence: CASSQDELANTGELFF. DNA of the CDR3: TGTGCCAGCAGCCAAGATGAATTGGCGAACACCGGGGAGCTGTTTTTT.

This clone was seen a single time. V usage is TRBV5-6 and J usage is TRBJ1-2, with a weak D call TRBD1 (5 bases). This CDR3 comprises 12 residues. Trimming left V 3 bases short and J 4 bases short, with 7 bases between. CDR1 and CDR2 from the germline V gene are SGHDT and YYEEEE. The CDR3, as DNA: TGTGCCAGCAGCTCAGGGTCCTATGGCTACACCTTC. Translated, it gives CASSSGSYGYTF. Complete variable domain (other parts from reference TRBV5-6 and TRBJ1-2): DAGVTQSPTHLIKTRGQQVTLRCSPKSGHDTVSWYQQALGQGPQFIFQYYEEEERQRGNFPDRFSGHQFPNYSSELNVNALLLGDSALYLCASSSGSYGYTFGSGTRLTVV.

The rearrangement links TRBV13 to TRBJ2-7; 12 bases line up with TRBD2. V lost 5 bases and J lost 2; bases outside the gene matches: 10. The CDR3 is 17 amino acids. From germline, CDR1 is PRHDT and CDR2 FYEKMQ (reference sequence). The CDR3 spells CASSPPGTSGYPYEQYF. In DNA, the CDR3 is TGTGCCAGCAGCCCACCAGGGACTAGCGGGTACCCCTACGAGCAGTACTTC.

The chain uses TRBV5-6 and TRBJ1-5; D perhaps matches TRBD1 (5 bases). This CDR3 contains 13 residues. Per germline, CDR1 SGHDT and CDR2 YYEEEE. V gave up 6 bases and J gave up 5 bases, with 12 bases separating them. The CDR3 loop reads CASTTGVDQPQHF. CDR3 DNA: TGTGCCAGCACAACAGGAGTCGATCAGCCCCAGCATTTT.

The CDR3 DNA follows: TGCGCCAGCAGCCAATCTAGTATAGGGGGTTACGAGCAGTACTTC. Protein product: CASSQSSIGGYEQYF. This chain links TRBV4-3 with TRBJ2-7; possibly TRBD1 for D (6 bases). V lost 2 bases, J lost 4 bases, and 15 bases lay in between. Germline V lookup: CDR1 LGHNA, CDR2 YSLEER. The length of the CDR3 is 15 residues.

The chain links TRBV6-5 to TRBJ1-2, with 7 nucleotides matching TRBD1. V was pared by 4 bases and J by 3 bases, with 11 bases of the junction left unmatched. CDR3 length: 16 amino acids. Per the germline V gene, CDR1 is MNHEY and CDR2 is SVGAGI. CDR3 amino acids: CASSSTPGQPHYGYTF. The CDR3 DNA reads TGTGCCAGCAGTTCGACTCCGGGACAGCCTCACTATGGCTACACCTTC.

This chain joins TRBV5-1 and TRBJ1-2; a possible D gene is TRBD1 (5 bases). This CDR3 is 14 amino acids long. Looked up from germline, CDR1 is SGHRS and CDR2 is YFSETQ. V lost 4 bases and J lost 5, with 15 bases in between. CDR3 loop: CASSPEGTAYGYTF. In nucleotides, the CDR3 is TGCGCCAGCAGCCCGGAGGGGACTGCGTATGGCTACACCTTC.

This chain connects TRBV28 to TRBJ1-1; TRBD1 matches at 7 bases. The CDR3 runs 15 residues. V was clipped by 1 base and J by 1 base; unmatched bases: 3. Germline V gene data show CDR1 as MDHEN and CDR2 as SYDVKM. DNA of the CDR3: TGTGCCAGCAGTTTATCGACAGGGACGAACACTGAAGCTTTCTTT. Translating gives CASSLSTGTNTEAFF. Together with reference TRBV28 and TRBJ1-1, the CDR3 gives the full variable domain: DVKVTQSSRYLVKRTGEKVFLECVQDMDHENMFWYRQDPGLGLRLIYFSYDVKMKEKGDIPEGYSVSREKKERFSLILESASTNQTSMYLCASSLSTGTNTEAFFGQGTRLTVV.

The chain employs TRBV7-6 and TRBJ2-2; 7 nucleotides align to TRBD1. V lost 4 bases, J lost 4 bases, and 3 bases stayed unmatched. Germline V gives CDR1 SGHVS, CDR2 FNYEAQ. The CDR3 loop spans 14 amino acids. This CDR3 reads CASSYDRATGELFF. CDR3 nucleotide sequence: TGTGCCAGCAGCTACGACAGGGCCACCGGGGAGCTGTTTTTT.

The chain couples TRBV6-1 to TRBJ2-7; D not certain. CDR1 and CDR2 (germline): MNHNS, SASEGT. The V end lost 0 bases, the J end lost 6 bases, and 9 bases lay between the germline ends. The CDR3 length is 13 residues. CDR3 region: CASSEAWGREQYF. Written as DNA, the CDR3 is TGTGCCAGCAGTGAAGCGTGGGGTCGCGAGCAGTACTTC.

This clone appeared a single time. This CDR3 reads CAISEAGNSGANVLTF. The CDR3 DNA is TGTGCCATCAGTGAGGCGGGGAACTCTGGGGCCAACGTCCTGACTTTC. The chain links TRBV10-3 to TRBJ2-6, with a possible D match to TRBD2 (6 bases). Germline V CDR1 and CDR2: ENHRY, SYGVKD. This CDR3 contains 16 residues. V lost 2 bases, J lost 0 bases, and 8 bases lay in between.

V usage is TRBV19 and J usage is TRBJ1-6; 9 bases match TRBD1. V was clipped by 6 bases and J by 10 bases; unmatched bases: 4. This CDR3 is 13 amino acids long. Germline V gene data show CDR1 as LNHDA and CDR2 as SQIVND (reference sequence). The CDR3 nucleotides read TGTGCCAGTAGGGACAGGGGAGGATCACCCCTCCACTTT. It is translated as CASRDRGGSPLHF.

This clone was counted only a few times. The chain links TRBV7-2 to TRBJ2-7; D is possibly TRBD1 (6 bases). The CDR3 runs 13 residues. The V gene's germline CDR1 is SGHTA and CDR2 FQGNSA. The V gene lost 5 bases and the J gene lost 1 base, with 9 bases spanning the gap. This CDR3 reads CASSTGWSYEQYF. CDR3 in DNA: TGTGCCAGCAGCACAGGGTGGTCCTACGAGCAGTACTTC. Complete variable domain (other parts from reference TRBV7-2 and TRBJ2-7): GAGVSQSPSNKVTEKGKDVELRCDPISGHTALYWYRQSLGQGLEFLIYFQGNSAPDKSGLPSDRFSAERTGGSVSTLTIQRTQQEDSAVYLCASSTGWSYEQYFGPGTRLTVT.

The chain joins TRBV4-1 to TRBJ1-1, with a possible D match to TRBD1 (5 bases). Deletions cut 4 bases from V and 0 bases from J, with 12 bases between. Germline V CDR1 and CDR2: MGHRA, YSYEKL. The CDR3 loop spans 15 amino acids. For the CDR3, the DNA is TGCGCCAGCAGCCTCGGGGACGTTATGAACACTGAAGCTTTCTTT. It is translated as CASSLGDVMNTEAFF.

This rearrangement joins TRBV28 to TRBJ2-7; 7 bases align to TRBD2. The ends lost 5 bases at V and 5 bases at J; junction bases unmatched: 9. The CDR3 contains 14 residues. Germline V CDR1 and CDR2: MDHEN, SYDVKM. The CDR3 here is CASSERGRGDEQYF. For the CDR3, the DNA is TGTGCCAGCAGTGAGAGGGGACGGGGGGACGAGCAGTACTTC.

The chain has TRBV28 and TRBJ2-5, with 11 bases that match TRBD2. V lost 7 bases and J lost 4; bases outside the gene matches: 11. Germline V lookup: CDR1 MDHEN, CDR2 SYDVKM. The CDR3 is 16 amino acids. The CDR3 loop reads CASTTSGGPGVETQYF. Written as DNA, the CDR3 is TGTGCCAGCACTACTAGCGGGGGCCCCGGGGTAGAGACCCAGTACTTC.

CDR3 residues: CASSLARNEKLFF. The CDR3, as DNA: TGCGCCAGCAGCTTGGCCAGGAATGAAAAACTGTTTTTT. The chain carries TRBV5-1 and TRBJ1-4; D is unclear. The CDR3 is 13 amino acids. V was cut by 0 bases and J by 5 bases, with 5 bases left in between. Germline V CDR1 and CDR2: SGHRS, YFSETQ.

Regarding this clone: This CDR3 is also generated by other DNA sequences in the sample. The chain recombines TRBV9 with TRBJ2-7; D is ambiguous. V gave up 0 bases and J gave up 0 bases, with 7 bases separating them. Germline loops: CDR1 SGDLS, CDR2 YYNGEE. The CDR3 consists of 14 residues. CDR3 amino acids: CASSVGRSSYEQYF. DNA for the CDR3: TGTGCCAGCAGCGTAGGGCGGAGCTCCTACGAGCAGTACTTC.

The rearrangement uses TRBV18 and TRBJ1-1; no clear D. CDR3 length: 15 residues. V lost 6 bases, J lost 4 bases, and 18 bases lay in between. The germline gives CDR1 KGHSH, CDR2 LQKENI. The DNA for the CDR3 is TGTGCCAGCTCCCCCACGGAAGCCTTGGGCACTGAAGCTTTCTTT. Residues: CASSPTEALGTEAFF.

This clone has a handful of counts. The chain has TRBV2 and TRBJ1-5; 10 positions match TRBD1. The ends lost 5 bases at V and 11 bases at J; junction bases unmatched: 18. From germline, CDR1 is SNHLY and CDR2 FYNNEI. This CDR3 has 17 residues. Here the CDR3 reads CASSRNGRTGGDPAQHF. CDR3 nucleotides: TGTGCCAGCAGTCGTAACGGACGGACAGGGGGGGATCCAGCCCAGCATTTT.

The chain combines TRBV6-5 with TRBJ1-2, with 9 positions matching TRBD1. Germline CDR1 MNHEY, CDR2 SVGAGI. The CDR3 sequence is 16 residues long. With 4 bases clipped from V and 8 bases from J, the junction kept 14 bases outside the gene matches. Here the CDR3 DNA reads TGTGCCAGCAGTTTTCGAGACGCAACAGGGGGCATCGGCTACACCTTC. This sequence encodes CASSFRDATGGIGYTF.

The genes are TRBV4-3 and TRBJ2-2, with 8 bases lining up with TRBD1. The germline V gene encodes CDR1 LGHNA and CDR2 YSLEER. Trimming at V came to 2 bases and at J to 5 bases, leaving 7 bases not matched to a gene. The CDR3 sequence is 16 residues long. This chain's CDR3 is CASSQIPGGETGELFF. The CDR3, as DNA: TGCGCCAGCAGCCAAATTCCAGGGGGCGAGACCGGGGAGCTGTTTTTT.

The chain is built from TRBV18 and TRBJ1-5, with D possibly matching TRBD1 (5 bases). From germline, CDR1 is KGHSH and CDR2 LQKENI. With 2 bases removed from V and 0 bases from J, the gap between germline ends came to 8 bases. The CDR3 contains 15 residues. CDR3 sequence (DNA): TGTGCCAGCTCACCAGAGGGGAATAGCAATCAGCCCCAGCATTTT. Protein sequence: CASSPEGNSNQPQHF.

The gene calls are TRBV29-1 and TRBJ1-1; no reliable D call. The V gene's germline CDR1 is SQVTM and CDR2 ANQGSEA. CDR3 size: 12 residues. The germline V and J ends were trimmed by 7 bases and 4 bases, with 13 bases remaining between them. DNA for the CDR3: TGCAGCGCCTTCACACGGCCCACTGAAGCTTTCTTT. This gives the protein CSAFTRPTEAFF. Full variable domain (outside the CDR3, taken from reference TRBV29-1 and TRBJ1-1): SAVISQKPSRDICQRGTSLTIQCQVDSQVTMMFWYRQQPGQSLTLIATANQGSEATYESGFVIDKFPISRPNLTFSTLTVSNMSPEDSSIYLCSAFTRPTEAFFGQGTRLTVV.

The CDR3 spells CASSLYATYYGYTF. The CDR3 DNA reads as TGTGCCAGCAGCTTATATGCAACCTACTATGGCTACACCTTC. The chain recombines TRBV7-9 with TRBJ1-2; D gene uncertain. V was shortened by 2 bases and J by 3 bases, with 10 bases between the two germline ends. CDR1 and CDR2 from the germline V gene are SEHNR and FQNEAQ (reference sequence). The CDR3 contains 14 residues.

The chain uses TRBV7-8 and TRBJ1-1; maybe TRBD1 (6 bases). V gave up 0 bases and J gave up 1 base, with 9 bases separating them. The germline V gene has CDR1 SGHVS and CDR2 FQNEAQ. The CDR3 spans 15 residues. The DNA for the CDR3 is TGTGCCAGCAGCTTAGCGCAGGGGTCGAACACTGAAGCTTTCTTT. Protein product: CASSLAQGSNTEAFF.